This TCR beta chain was identified in a study of draining lymph node invasion in breast cancer (TCRdb year 2020). The study in broad terms: Nodal metastasis was diagnosed by histology and cytokeratin immunohistochemistry and confirmed by EpCAM/CD45 flow cytometry. Lymph nodes from several patients were covered by the separate targeted TCR sequencing, and for three of those patients the primary tumors were sequenced as well. From each patient, matched non-invaded and tumor-invaded tumor-draining lymph nodes and the primary tumor were collected, and both Treg and Tconv subsets were profiled. In a separate targeted assay, sorted memory regulatory T cells and memory conventional CD4 T cells were compared across breast cancer tissues by bulk TCR-beta CDR3 sequencing. The investigation overall reported the following: In each tissue, about 13-22% of Treg TCRs were also present in Tconvs, a finding interpreted as suggesting peripheral induction of Tregs. Tracking the tumor top-100 clones was possible in just a couple of patients. In the targeted TCR-seq data, Tregs appeared to be more clonally expanded than Tconvs in all tissues, and lower diversity was found for both subsets in tumor than in lymph nodes. The data could not resolve whether Treg conversion took place in a given organ or whether converted Tregs recirculated between nodes and tumor. Some of the top 100 tumor clones were detected in invaded and non-invaded nodes, suggesting recirculation between tumor and draining nodes. Shared TCRs between Treg and Tconv subsets were considered suggestive but not proof of common clonal origin.

CD4+ CD45RA- CD25high cells were sorted as memory regulatory T cells. Each tumor-draining lymph node was classified as non-invaded if metastatic tumor cells were absent and as invaded if metastatic tumor cells were present. Before staining and sorting, a Miltenyi Pan T Cell isolation kit was used to pre-enrich the T cells. Immunohistochemistry for estrogen receptor, progesterone receptor, HER2 and Ki-67 was used to characterize primary tumors. Fresh surgical tissue was processed within a few hours after surgery by cutting into small fragments. Tissue fragments were enzymatically digested with Liberase TL plus DNase for about 20 minutes and filtered through a 40-micrometer strainer. After DAPI live/dead staining, cells were sorted on a BD FACS Aria II, reaching about 97-99% purity. Sorted cells were lysed in TCL buffer, and RNA was purified with a Norgen Single Cell RNA purification kit including DNase treatment.

About this clonotype: There is no known antigen for this receptor. Per-nucleotide qualities are absent, and no much larger clonotype sits a single base away.

The method behind the library was bulk RNA-seq. The reads were generated on an Illumina HiSeq 2500. Per the original workflow: CDR3 sequences in the separate targeted TCR-seq dataset were extracted from raw reads and quantified using MiXCR version 2.1.5 with default parameters. In the separate targeted TCR-seq dataset, TCR-beta clones were defined by the combination of V gene, J gene and CDR3 sequence. The separate targeted TCR-seq dataset was filtered by first dropping clones with fewer than three counts and then keeping only the 90% most strongly expressed clones in each sample. In the separate targeted TCR-seq dataset, Treg-Tconv overlap was calculated per tissue as the number of shared clones divided by the total number of Treg clones, multiplied by 100. TCRdb reprocessed the public reads (quality trimming at Q25 with fastp, clone calling with MiXCR) and kept in-frame beta chains. Entries that share a CDR3 protein sequence are merged under the most common genes and DNA. What appears here as the V and J calls and clone size reflects TCRdb's work, not the paper's. For this sample there are 1,000 to 1,500 distinct CDR3 sequences; roughly two thirds appear just once. Clones ranked in the top ten supply about 10% of the sample.

Looking up the germline V gene (reference sequence) yields CDR1 MNHEY and CDR2 SMNVEV. There are 18 amino acids in the CDR3, from cysteine to phenylalanine inclusive. The retained sequence is limited to the CDR3, 54 bases, with the frame set at the first base. From V the trimming removes 7 bases and from J it removes 1 base, while the gene matches leave 9 bases of the junction unaccounted for. This receptor was identified in a female donor with luminal breast cancer. The rearrangement combines TRBV27 with TRBJ2-3, with TRBD2 identical over 15 junction bases. The material sequenced was sorted memory Tregs from a lymph node. The sample's cell subset or site label, in plain terms: CD45RA-negative sorted CD4+ T cells (memory Tconv or effector/memory Treg). The base sequence is TGTGCCAGCAACCTTGTGGGACTAGCGGGGGGCCGCACAGATACGCAGTATTTT. This sequence encodes CASNLVGLAGGRTDTQYF.